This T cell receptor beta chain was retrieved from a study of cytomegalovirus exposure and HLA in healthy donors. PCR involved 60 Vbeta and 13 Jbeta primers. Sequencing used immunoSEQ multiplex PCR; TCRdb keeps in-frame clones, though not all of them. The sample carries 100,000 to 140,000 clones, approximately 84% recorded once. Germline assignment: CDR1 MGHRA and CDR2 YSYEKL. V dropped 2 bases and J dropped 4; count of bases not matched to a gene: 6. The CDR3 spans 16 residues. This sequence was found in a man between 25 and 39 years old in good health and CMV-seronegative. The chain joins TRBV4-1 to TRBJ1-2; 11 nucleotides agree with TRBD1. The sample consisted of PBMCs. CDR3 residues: CASSQRGTGGTYGYTF. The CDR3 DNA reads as TGCGCCAGCAGCCAAAGGGGGACAGGGGGAACCTATGGCTACACCTTC.